The rows below give T cell receptor beta chains drawn from one sample of a study of PD-L1 blockade in urothelial cancer. The repertoire was sequenced with immunoSEQ multiplex PCR; TCRdb's copy has only in-frame clones and lacks some. There are more than 30,000 clones in the sample; around 89% occur only once, and 6.5% to 8% lies in the top ten. Sequenced material: PBMCs, taken around atezolizumab (anti-PD-L1) treatment. The origin of the receptors is an older man with urothelial cancer. Each CDR3 is given with its conserved first and last residue. D genes are given only for firm matches. The size of a clone is reported for some rows only, either as once, few or many, or as a class for expanded clones.

clone_size d_call j_call v_call cdr3_aa cdr3_nt
- TRBD1 TRBJ1-2 TRBV6-1 CASSEALTGVGYTF TGTGCCAGCAGTGAAGCGCTAACAGGGGTTGGCTACACCTTC
- - TRBJ1-1 TRBV4-1 CASSQEAAGANTEAFF TGCGCCAGCAGCCAAGAAGCCGCAGGGGCTAACACTGAAGCTTTCTTT
- TRBD2 TRBJ2-1 TRBV12-5 CASGRSGTSYNEQFF TGTGCTAGTGGTCGAAGCGGGACTTCCTACAATGAGCAGTTCTTC
- TRBD1 TRBJ2-5 TRBV28 CASSITDRGVVQTQYF TGTGCCAGCAGTATCACCGACAGGGGCGTAGTTCAGACCCAGTACTTC
once - TRBJ2-5 TRBV30 CAWSVHTPQETQYF TGTGCCTGGAGTGTACATACACCGCAAGAGACCCAGTACTTC
- TRBD1 TRBJ2-1 TRBV7-2 CASSANRGRFYEQFF TGTGCCAGCAGCGCAAACAGGGGGCGATTCTATGAGCAGTTCTTC
- - TRBJ2-3 TRBV15 CATSTSPGVTDTQYF TGTGCCACCAGCACCAGCCCTGGAGTCACAGATACGCAGTATTTT
once TRBD2 TRBJ2-7 TRBV11-2 CASSPTSGSSEQYF TGTGCCAGCAGCCCCACTAGCGGGTCATCCGAGCAGTACTTC
- TRBD1 TRBJ2-3 TRBV2 CASSSGQVPSTDTQYF TGTGCCAGCAGTTCGGGACAGGTTCCTAGCACAGATACGCAGTATTTT
- - TRBJ1-1 TRBV28 CASSPMANTEAFF TGTGCCAGCAGCCCAATGGCGAACACTGAAGCTTTCTTT
once TRBD2 TRBJ2-5 TRBV5-1 CASSSGLVGQETQYF TGCGCCAGCAGCTCGGGACTAGTAGGCCAAGAGACCCAGTACTTC
- - TRBJ2-2 TRBV9 CASSVTGNTGELFF TGTGCCAGCAGCGTTACAGGAAACACCGGGGAGCTGTTTTTT
- - TRBJ2-7 TRBV19 CASSMGRGGYEQYF TGTGCCAGTAGTATGGGGAGGGGGGGGTACGAGCAGTACTTC
- - TRBJ2-2 TRBV18 CASSLSTGNTGELFF TGTGCCAGCTCGCTTTCGACAGGGAACACCGGGGAGCTGTTTTTT
- TRBD1 TRBJ1-1 TRBV19 CASSDRAGTEAFF TGTGCCAGTAGTGACAGGGCTGGCACTGAAGCTTTCTTT
- TRBD1 TRBJ1-3 TRBV7-9 CASSPRGGQGSSGNTIYF TGTGCCAGCAGCCCGAGGGGAGGACAGGGGTCCTCTGGAAACACCATATATTTT
- TRBD2 TRBJ2-1 TRBV11-2 CASSRRLAAKSSYNEQFF TGTGCCAGCAGCCGCCGACTAGCGGCCAAGAGCTCCTACAATGAGCAGTTCTTC
- TRBD1 TRBJ2-5 TRBV6-6 CASSRGQGGQETQYF TGTGCCAGCAGTAGGGGACAGGGGGGCCAAGAGACCCAGTACTTC
- - TRBJ2-7 TRBV29-1 CSVDRGGEQYF TGCAGCGTTGATCGGGGAGGCGAGCAGTACTTC
- TRBD1 TRBJ2-2 TRBV28 CASSGAGTGNTGELFF TGTGCCAGCAGTGGGGCAGGGACAGGGAACACCGGGGAGCTGTTTTTT
- - TRBJ2-5 TRBV11-2 CASSLSTEETQYF TGTGCCAGCAGCTTGTCAACTGAAGAGACCCAGTACTTC
- - TRBJ2-3 TRBV27 CASSLSRRGTDTQYF TGTGCCAGCAGTTTATCGAGGAGGGGTACAGATACGCAGTATTTT
- - TRBJ1-5 TRBV6-6 CASSRGYSNQPQHF TGTGCCAGTAGTAGGGGTTATAGCAATCAGCCCCAGCATTTT
few - TRBJ2-1 TRBV5-1 CASSGPLGGTLYNEQFF TGCGCCAGCAGCGGGCCCCTGGGTGGAACCCTCTACAATGAGCAGTTCTTC
- TRBD1 TRBJ2-7 TRBV18 CASSSDRGTGYEQYF TGTGCCAGCTCTTCGGACAGGGGAACGGGCTACGAGCAGTACTTC
- TRBD1 TRBJ1-5 TRBV30 CAWSRDRDQPQHF TGTGCCTGGAGCCGGGACAGGGATCAGCCCCAGCATTTT
- TRBD1 TRBJ2-1 TRBV10-3 CATEGTGASSYNEQFF TGTGCCACAGAGGGGACAGGGGCGAGCTCCTACAATGAGCAGTTCTTC
- - TRBJ1-2 TRBV11-2 CASSLGHRPNYGYTF TGTGCCAGCAGCTTAGGACACAGGCCTAACTATGGCTACACCTTC
- - TRBJ1-5 TRBV7-2 CASSRYNQPQHF TGTGCCAGCAGCCGCTACAATCAGCCCCAGCATTTT
- TRBD2 TRBJ2-7 TRBV7-9 CASSTPGLAGLEQYF TGTGCCAGCAGCACTCCGGGACTAGCGGGACTCGAGCAGTACTTC
- - TRBJ2-2 TRBV18 CASSPTGTPGELFF TGCGCCAGCTCACCCACCGGGACTCCCGGGGAGCTGTTTTTT
- TRBD1 TRBJ2-1 TRBV5-1 CASSLIGTGGTHNEQFF TGCGCCAGCAGCTTGATCGGCACAGGGGGAACCCACAATGAGCAGTTCTTC
- TRBD2 TRBJ2-5 TRBV12-5 CASGLGLAGTQETQYF TGTGCTAGTGGTTTGGGACTAGCGGGTACCCAAGAGACCCAGTACTTC
- TRBD1 TRBJ2-7 TRBV9 CASSAGDSYRSWQYF TGTGCCAGCAGCGCCGGGGACAGTTACCGTTCGTGGCAGTACTTC
- - TRBJ1-5 TRBV19 CASSPNADQPQHF TGTGCCAGTAGTCCTAATGCGGATCAGCCCCAGCATTTT
once TRBD2 TRBJ2-1 TRBV5-1 CASSPIRGASGRAVHEQFF TGCGCCAGCAGCCCCATTAGGGGGGCTAGCGGGAGGGCCGTCCATGAGCAGTTCTTC
once - TRBJ1-1 TRBV5-1 CASSLDFQIFF TGCGCCAGCAGCTTGGATTTCCAGATTTTCTTT
- TRBD1 TRBJ1-1 TRBV7-2 CASNRGGALNTEAFF TGTGCCAGCAACCGAGGGGGCGCCCTGAACACTGAAGCTTTCTTT
- TRBD1 TRBJ1-2 TRBV30 CAWRGQGAYYGYTF TGTGCCTGGAGGGGACAGGGGGCCTACTATGGCTACACCTTC
few TRBD1 TRBJ1-2 TRBV27 CASSPTRQGAGYTF TGTGCCAGCAGTCCTACCCGACAGGGGGCTGGCTACACCTTC
- - TRBJ2-3 TRBV7-2 CASSLGQITDTQYF TGTGCCAGCAGCTTAGGACAGATCACAGATACGCAGTATTTT
- TRBD1 TRBJ1-4 TRBV18 CASSEQGAANEKLFF TGTGCCAGCTCAGAACAGGGGGCTGCTAATGAAAAACTGTTTTTT
- TRBD1 TRBJ2-4 TRBV29-1 CSVEGPGQSNIQYF TGCAGCGTTGAGGGTCCGGGACAGTCAAACATTCAGTACTTC
- TRBD1 TRBJ2-2 TRBV7-2 CASSLYSGQSNTGELFF TGTGCCAGCAGCTTATATTCGGGACAGTCGAACACCGGGGAGCTGTTTTTT
once - TRBJ1-5 TRBV21-1 CASRSKGQGGNQPQHF TGTGCCAGCAGGTCTAAAGGACAGGGCGGCAATCAGCCCCAGCATTTT
- - TRBJ1-1 TRBV28 CASSRPPGSFTEAFF TGTGCCAGCAGTCGTCCCCCCGGGTCCTTCACTGAAGCTTTCTTT
- - TRBJ1-1 TRBV6-5 CASRATFGTEAFF TGTGCCAGCAGGGCGACATTCGGAACTGAAGCTTTCTTT
- TRBD2 TRBJ2-1 TRBV19 CASKERAGEYNEQFF TGTGCCAGTAAAGAGAGGGCGGGAGAGTACAATGAGCAGTTCTTC
- TRBD2 TRBJ2-5 TRBV7-6 CASSRVPGGSGETQYF TGTGCCAGCAGCCGAGTCCCGGGAGGGTCGGGGGAGACCCAGTACTTC
- TRBD2 TRBJ2-5 TRBV28 CASSRIRLAGGETQYF TGTGCCAGTTCTCGCATTCGACTAGCAGGAGGCGAGACCCAGTACTTC
medium-sized TRBD1 TRBJ1-5 TRBV27 CASRAGTGEQPQHF TGTGCCAGCAGGGCCGGGACAGGGGAGCAGCCCCAGCATTTT
- - TRBJ2-3 TRBV5-4 CASSSGQIASTDTQYF TGTGCCAGCAGTTCCGGACAGATAGCGTCCACAGATACGCAGTATTTT
- TRBD2 TRBJ2-7 TRBV6-5 CASRPPGLAAYEQYF TGTGCCAGCAGGCCCCCGGGACTAGCGGCCTACGAGCAGTACTTC